This TCR beta chain was captured by sequencing in a study of T cell responses to AZD1222 COVID-19 vaccine. The germline CDR1 and CDR2 sequences are LNHNV and YYDKDF (reference sequence). Deletions cut 0 bases from V and 6 bases from J, with 9 bases between. The CDR3 sequence is 13 residues long. Whole-study results and caveats: Increased Spike-specific TCR breadth and depth were observed after two AZD1222 doses.

Details on this clone: What it binds is not known.

Sequencing used immunoSEQ multiplex PCR; TCRdb keeps in-frame clones, though not all of them. The repertoire includes about 140,000 clones, about 90% of them detected once, and roughly 1.3% sits in the top ten. The source is an adult in good health. The sequences come from peripheral blood, collected on day 0 of AZD1222 vaccination. The chain couples TRBV15 to TRBJ2-7; D gene uncertain. The CDR3 protein is CATSRDRNGEQYF. The CDR3 DNA reads as TGTGCCACCAGCAGAGATAGGAACGGCGAGCAGTACTTC.